The 15 T cell receptor beta chains below were found in one sample sequenced in a study of cytomegalovirus exposure and HLA in healthy donors (dated by TCRdb to about 2017). Library construction relied on the immunoSEQ multiplex PCR assay. The table was pulled from immuneACCESS by TCRdb, which kept in-frame rearrangements only. Such tables lose some clones; where checked, under half of the loss comes from unresolved V genes, and the rest has no known cause. This sample has approximately 150,000 clones in its table, and about 85% of those were observed once. Clones ranked in the top ten supply approximately 2.4% of the sample. Material: PBMCs. The origin of the receptors is a man aged 25 to 40 in good health and CMV-seropositive.

This sequence joins TRBV7-9 and TRBJ1-4; no reliable D call. This CDR3 has 12 residues. From germline, CDR1 is SEHNR and CDR2 FQNEAQ (reference sequence). Trimming removed 5 bases from V and 11 bases from J, with 12 bases in between. The CDR3 DNA sequence: TGTGCCAGCAGCCCCTTCCGAGGGAAACTGTTTTTT. This sequence encodes CASSPFRGKLFF.

The chain combines TRBV2 with TRBJ2-1; D may be TRBD1 (5 bases). The CDR3 runs 14 residues. Looked up from germline, CDR1 is SNHLY and CDR2 is FYNNEI. V lost 0 bases and J 2 bases, leaving 5 bases between the germline ends. The CDR3: CASSEATAYNEQFF. In DNA form, the CDR3 reads TGTGCCAGCAGTGAAGCGACAGCCTACAATGAGCAGTTCTTC.

The genes are TRBV5-5 and TRBJ2-5; TRBD2 matches at 7 bases. CDR1 and CDR2 from the germline V gene are SGHKS and YYEKEE (reference sequence). CDR3 length: 12 amino acids. The trim removed 6 bases at V and 5 bases at J, leaving 4 bases unmatched. CDR3 loop: CASTGGVETQYF. In DNA, the CDR3 is TGTGCCAGCACTGGGGGGGTTGAGACCCAGTACTTC.

J is TRBJ1-5 and V is TRBV18; D gene uncertain. Germline lookup yields CDR1 KGHSH and CDR2 LQKENI. V dropped 4 bases and J dropped 5 bases, with 12 bases sitting between them. The CDR3 consists of 14 residues. The CDR3 sequence is CASSQGAGYQPQHF. The CDR3 DNA follows: TGTGCCAGCTCACAGGGAGCGGGGTATCAGCCCCAGCATTTT.

This chain uses TRBV6-4 with TRBJ1-6, with TRBD1 matching 7 bases. The CDR3 length is 15 residues. Trimming at V came to 7 bases and at J to 6 bases, leaving 9 bases not matched to a gene. Germline V gene sequence: CDR1 MRHNA, CDR2 SNTAGT. The CDR3 bases are TGTGCCAGCAAAGACAGGGAAGGGAGTAATTCACCCCTCCACTTT. Protein sequence: CASKDREGSNSPLHF.

This clone was detected only once. The chain recombines TRBV7-9 with TRBJ1-5, with 11 bases lining up with TRBD1. CDR1 is SEHNR, CDR2 FQNEAQ, per germline (reference sequence). The CDR3 runs 17 residues. Unmatched junction bases numbered 10, after V lost 4 bases and J lost 5 bases. The CDR3 protein is CASSSGQGVPWDQPQHF. CDR3 in DNA: TGTGCCAGCAGCTCGGGACAGGGGGTCCCTTGGGATCAGCCCCAGCATTTT.

The chain joins TRBV7-8 to TRBJ1-1, with TRBD1 matching over 8 bases. In germline, CDR1 is SGHVS, CDR2 FQNEAQ. The CDR3 totals 15 residues. V shed 2 bases, J shed 0 bases, and the junction held 2 bases outside the gene matches. The CDR3 DNA sequence: TGTGCCAGCAGCTTACTGGGACAGGTGAACACTGAAGCTTTCTTT. As protein: CASSLLGQVNTEAFF.

A note on this clone: In the same sample, other DNA sequences code for this CDR3. This chain uses TRBV9 with TRBJ2-7, with 12 bases fitting TRBD2. V lost 4 bases, J lost 2 bases, and 1 base stayed unmatched. The germline V gene has CDR1 SGDLS and CDR2 YYNGEE. The CDR3 contains 14 residues. The CDR3 loop is CASSSSGGAYEQYF. The CDR3 nucleotides read TGTGCCAGCAGCTCTAGCGGGGGGGCCTACGAGCAGTACTTC.

The chain is built from TRBV5-4 and TRBJ2-1; 10 positions agree with TRBD1. The CDR3 is made up of 15 amino acids. J lost 4 bases, V lost 3 bases, and 4 bases had no gene match. Per germline, CDR1 SGHNT and CDR2 YYREEE (reference sequence). The DNA of the CDR3 is TGTGCCAGCAGCTCTGGGGACAGGGGATACAATGAGCAGTTCTTC. Amino acid sequence: CASSSGDRGYNEQFF.

The chain is built from TRBV28 and TRBJ1-5, with D possibly being TRBD1 (6 bases). CDR3 length: 15 amino acids. Germline CDR1 and CDR2: MDHEN and SYDVKM. The V and J ends lost 6 bases and 0 bases respectively, with 12 bases between them. Here the CDR3 DNA reads TGTGCCAGCAGCTCCGGACAGTATAGCAATCAGCCCCAGCATTTT. This encodes CASSSGQYSNQPQHF.

V usage is TRBV6-1 and J usage is TRBJ2-1; possible D gene TRBD1, 6 bases. The CDR3 consists of 13 residues. Germline CDR1 reads MNHNS; CDR2 reads SASEGT. The V gene lost 6 bases and the J gene lost 8 bases, with 14 bases spanning the gap. Here the CDR3 reads CASRETGQDEQFF. The DNA of the CDR3 is TGTGCCAGCAGGGAAACAGGGCAGGATGAGCAGTTCTTC.

The CDR3: CASSLQGIMNTEAFF. The CDR3 DNA reads TGTGCCAGCAGCTTACAGGGAATAATGAACACTGAAGCTTTCTTT. This chain links TRBV7-2 with TRBJ1-1; possible D gene TRBD1, 5 bases. In germline, CDR1 is SGHTA, CDR2 FQGNSA. With 2 bases removed from V and 0 bases from J, the gap between germline ends came to 10 bases. This CDR3 has 15 amino acids.

The chain has TRBV7-2 and TRBJ1-1, with TRBD1 matching over 7 bases. Germline lookup yields CDR1 SGHTA and CDR2 FQGNSA. Trimming removed 3 bases from V and 0 bases from J; junction bases left unmatched: 10. The length of the CDR3 is 17 residues. Here the CDR3 DNA reads TGTGCCAGCAGCTTCACAGACAGGGCCAAACTGAACACTGAAGCTTTCTTT. This gives the protein CASSFTDRAKLNTEAFF.

The chain is built from TRBV6-5 and TRBJ1-1; 7 bases map to TRBD1. The CDR3 runs 12 residues. The trim removed 3 bases at V and 8 bases at J, leaving 3 bases unmatched. Germline-derived CDR1 and CDR2 are MNHEY and SVGAGI. CDR3: CASSYNRGEAFF. The CDR3 region has the DNA TGTGCCAGCAGTTATAACAGGGGCGAAGCTTTCTTT.

CDR3 sequence (DNA): TGTGCCAGCAGTGAATTCAACAGCGGCCCAAACTATGGCTACACCTTC. Translation: CASSEFNSGPNYGYTF. The chain couples TRBV6-1 to TRBJ1-2; no firm D call. V shed 2 bases and J shed 2 bases, with 15 bases lying between them. Germline assignment: CDR1 MNHNS and CDR2 SASEGT. The length of the CDR3 is 16 residues.